The rows below give T cell receptor beta chains drawn from one sample of a study of blood T cell repertoires in COVID-19. Clones were sequenced by immunoSEQ multiplex PCR, and TCRdb holds only the in-frame ones, with some missing. The sample carries about 160,000 clones, 80% to 85% recorded once. The specimen sequenced was peripheral blood. These receptors all stem from a woman of 80 years or more with active or convalescent COVID-19. Each CDR3 is given with its conserved first and last residue. A D gene is named only where the DNA matches it firmly. Only part of the rows carry a size: once, few, many, or a class if the clone is expanded.

>TRBV10-3|TRBD1|-|TRBJ1-1
TGTGCCATTGGGACAGGGATGAACACTGAAGCTTTCTTT
CAIGTGMNTEAFF
>TRBV14|-|-|TRBJ2-1
TGTGCCAGCAGCCGCAGGGCGGAACAGTTCTTC
CASSRRAEQFF
>TRBV6-5|-|few|TRBJ1-2
TGTGCCAGCACCGACGCGGGGCAGCCTTATGGCTACACCTTC
CASTDAGQPYGYTF
>TRBV21-1|-|-|TRBJ1-5
TGTGCCAGCAGCGGCACCGGGACATATTTTTATAGCAATCAGCCCCAGCATTTT
CASSGTGTYFYSNQPQHF
>TRBV3-1/TRBV3-2|-|-|TRBJ1-3
TGTGCCAGCAGCCAATTTCGGGGGATGGGTGGAAACACCATATATTTT
CASSQFRGMGGNTIYF
>TRBV11-3|TRBD2|-|TRBJ2-1
TGTGCCAGCAGCTTTACTAGCGGGGGAAATGAGCAGTTCTTC
CASSFTSGGNEQFF
>TRBV12-3/TRBV12-4|-|-|TRBJ1-1
TGTGCCAGCAGTTCTATGGCTGAAGCTTTCTTT
CASSSMAEAFF
>TRBV5-1|-|-|TRBJ1-4
TGCGCCAGCCACGGCGGCATTAATGAAAAACTGTTTTTT
CASHGGINEKLFF
>TRBV9|TRBD2|-|TRBJ2-5
TGTGCCAGCAGCACGCGGACTAGCTCGGAGACCCAGTACTTC
CASSTRTSSETQYF
>TRBV7-3|-|-|TRBJ1-2
TGTGCCAGCAGCTTAAACACGGGCTATGGCTACACCTTC
CASSLNTGYGYTF
>TRBV10-1|-|-|TRBJ1-2
TGCGCCAGCAGTCTGACAGCTAACTATGGCTACACCTTC
CASSLTANYGYTF
>TRBV7-9|-|once|TRBJ1-3
TGTGCCAGCAGCGTAACAGGGTTAGGAAACACCATATATTTT
CASSVTGLGNTIYF
>TRBV4-3|-|-|TRBJ2-3
TGCGCCAGCAGCCAAGATCCGGGGATAGTGAATACGCAGTATTTT
CASSQDPGIVNTQYF